The clone carrying this T cell receptor beta chain showed up many times. Antigen: not known. Library preparation for TCR beta used quantitative 5'-RACE with molecular barcodes. MiXCR, run by TCRdb on the 5' RACE reads, gives a single entry per CDR3 protein. The sample carries more than 60,000 distinct CDR3 sequences, less than 6% recorded once. The data were taken from a study of CD8 T cells in ankylosing spondylitis. Study findings and constraints: Those disease-linked clones were CD8+; they were also relatively rare in peripheral blood. Existing reports had already noted some motif variants in reactive arthritis synovial fluid and blood. Reported data indicate significant enrichment of disease-linked clones within matched ankylosing spondylitis synovial fluid.

V was clipped by 5 bases and J by 8 bases, with 10 bases between them. CDR3 length: 12 amino acids. Germline assignment: CDR1 KGHDR and CDR2 SFDVKD. This chain links TRBV24-1 with TRBJ2-3, with TRBD2 as a possible D gene (6 bases). The receptor was derived from a male donor with ankylosing spondylitis or in good health (not recorded which). Sequenced sample: blood, either unsorted or a sorted T cell fraction (not recorded which). CDR3 loop: CATSGMGGTQYF. CDR3 bases: TGTGCCACCAGTGGCATGGGGGGTACGCAGTATTTT.